This T cell receptor beta chain came from a study of OX40 agonist ivuxolimab in advanced cancers. Libraries were prepared by immunoSEQ multiplex PCR; TCRdb keeps only in-frame clonotypes and omits some of them. The repertoire holds approximately 60,000 clones, with around 81% as singletons. The trim removed 5 bases at V and 7 bases at J, leaving 10 bases unmatched. CDR3 length: 15 residues. Germline V gene data show CDR1 as SGDLS and CDR2 as YYNGEE. The input for sequencing was CD4+ or CD8+ T cells sorted from blood, taken in a trial of the OX40 agonist ivuxolimab. The receptor was isolated from an adult with an advanced solid tumor such as melanoma, head and neck, liver or kidney cancer. The genes are TRBV9 and TRBJ1-2; the match to TRBD1 covers 11 bases. The CDR3 DNA sequence: TGTGCCAGCAGTCGATCGGACAGGGGGCCGGGTGGCTACACCTTC. This translates into CASSRSDRGPGGYTF.